The 13 T cell receptor beta chains below were found in one sample sequenced in a study of T cell repertoires in cytomegalovirus infection. These receptors have no identified antigens. Each CDR3 protein gets one entry after TCRdb re-called the reads with MiXCR. The table includes around 750,000 distinct CDR3 sequences, 30% to 35% detected once. The sequences come from cultured CD8+ T cells from PBMCs, collected from culture after CMV antigen stimulation. The source is a human donor in good health (CMV status not recorded). Some clones in this sample may be carry-over from other donors' samples.

The chain is built from TRBV27 and TRBJ1-2; D gene ambiguous. CDR1 and CDR2 from the germline V gene are MNHEY and SMNVEV (reference sequence). This CDR3 comprises 14 residues. V was pared by 5 bases and J by 3 bases, with 13 bases between. Here the CDR3 reads CASSTGRAHYGYTF. DNA of the CDR3: TGTGCCAGCAGTACCGGACGGGCCCACTATGGCTACACCTTC.

This clonotype has at least ten counts. The J gene is TRBJ2-2, the V gene TRBV5-1; possibly TRBD1 for D (6 bases). Trimming cost V 4 bases and J 4 bases, with 14 bases left between them. CDR3 length: 15 amino acids. Germline V CDR1 and CDR2: SGHRS, YFSETQ. CDR3 bases: TGCGCCAGCAGCACAGGGATTCTGGGCACCGGGGAGCTGTTTTTT. This codes for CASSTGILGTGELFF.

This clonotype was seen many times. The rearrangement uses TRBV7-9 and TRBJ2-5; D remains ambiguous. This CDR3 is 16 amino acids long. The ends were cut back, 0 bases at V and 2 bases at J, with 13 bases in the middle. Looked up from germline, CDR1 is SEHNR and CDR2 is FQNEAQ (reference sequence). CDR3 coding DNA: TGTGCCAGCAGCTTAGCCCCGATGGCGGATCAAGAGACCCAGTACTTC. It is translated as CASSLAPMADQETQYF.

The chain joins TRBV9 to TRBJ1-2; D unclear. Between the trimmed V and J ends, which lost 0 bases and 2 bases, there was a span of 8 bases. The CDR3 spans 14 residues. Germline V gives CDR1 SGDLS, CDR2 YYNGEE. The CDR3 nucleotides are TGTGCCAGCAGCGTAGCTGTAGCAAACTATGGCTACACCTTC. This codes for CASSVAVANYGYTF.

This chain uses TRBV28 with TRBJ1-4; D is unclear. V gave up 5 bases and J gave up 0 bases, with 19 bases separating them. The CDR3 covers 18 residues. CDR1 is MDHEN, CDR2 SYDVKM, per germline. CDR3 amino acids: CASSVMPHGEATNEKLFF. CDR3 coding DNA: TGTGCCAGCAGTGTTATGCCCCACGGGGAAGCAACTAATGAAAAACTGTTTTTT. Together with reference TRBV28 and TRBJ1-4, the CDR3 gives the full variable domain: DVKVTQSSRYLVKRTGEKVFLECVQDMDHENMFWYRQDPGLGLRLIYFSYDVKMKEKGDIPEGYSVSREKKERFSLILESASTNQTSMYLCASSVMPHGEATNEKLFFGSGTQLSVL.

This chain uses TRBV6-1 with TRBJ2-7; D uncertain. The CDR3 length is 12 residues. Trimming stripped 4 bases from V and 2 bases from J, with 6 bases between. From germline, CDR1 is MNHNS and CDR2 SASEGT. The CDR3 region has the DNA TGTGCCAGCAGTGGCAGCGCCTACGAGCAGTACGTC. Its translation is CASSGSAYEQYV.

Regarding this clonotype: An end of the junction does not agree with germline; a read error may underlie this. The chain recombines TRBV14 with TRBJ1-6; D is perhaps TRBD1 (5 bases). Germline CDR1 is SGHDN and CDR2 is FVKESK. CDR3 length: 15 amino acids. In DNA, the CDR3 is TGTGCCAGCAGCCAGGGACTCTCCTATTATTCACCCCTCCACTTT. It specifies CASSQGLSYYSPLHF.

The chain couples TRBV20-1 to TRBJ1-2; D gene uncertain. V was cut by 1 base and J by 4 bases, with 10 bases left in between. There are 13 residues in the CDR3. CDR1 is DFQATT, CDR2 SNEGSKA, per germline (reference sequence). The DNA for the CDR3 is TGCAGTGCTAGAGGCGGCGGATCCTATGGCTACACCTTC. Translating gives CSARGGGSYGYTF.

In regard to this clonotype: A much larger clone differs by one base, so this may be a read error. V usage is TRBV5-4 and J usage is TRBJ2-1, with 10 bases that match TRBD1. V lost 4 bases to trimming and J lost 3 bases; unmatched junction nucleotides: 4. CDR3 length equals 15 residues. The germline gives CDR1 SGHNT, CDR2 YYREEE (reference sequence). This chain's CDR3 is CASSTGTGDYNEQFF. The CDR3 DNA reads as TGTGCCAGCAGCACCGGGACAGGGGACTACAATGAGCAGTTCTTC.

This clonotype was detected many times. V is TRBV6-2 or TRBV6-3 and J is TRBJ1-1; D ambiguous. CDR3 length: 14 amino acids. Germline V gene lookup returns CDR1 MNHEY and CDR2 SVGEGT. Deletions cut 0 bases from V and 4 bases from J, with 9 bases between. The CDR3 sequence: CASSYSRRITEAFF. The CDR3 region has the DNA TGTGCCAGCAGTTACTCGAGAAGGATCACTGAAGCTTTCTTT.

The CDR3 nucleotides read TGTGCCAGCAGTTTAGACAGGGAAAGAAACACCATATATTTT. Translated: CASSLDRERNTIYF. The genes are TRBV12-3 or TRBV12-4 and TRBJ1-3, with a weak D call TRBD1 (6 bases). The CDR3 length is 14 residues. Trimming pared 1 base from V and 5 bases from J, leaving 9 bases between.

A few counts support this clonotype. The chain uses TRBV5-1 and TRBJ1-1; D uncertain. The germline V gene encodes CDR1 SGHRS and CDR2 YFSETQ. Trimming removed 2 bases from V and 4 bases from J, with 15 bases in between. This CDR3 contains 15 residues. The CDR3 bases are TGCGCCAGCAGCTTAGCTATCCCAGGCGGCACTGAAGCTTTCTTT. Its protein is CASSLAIPGGTEAFF.

The chain uses TRBV12-5 and TRBJ2-7; TRBD1 agrees at 7 bases. CDR3 size: 16 residues. Unmatched junction bases numbered 10, after V lost 3 bases and J lost 2 bases. CDR1 is LGHNT and CDR2 is FRNRAP in the germline V gene. The CDR3 loop reads CASGFTAGTATYEQYF. The DNA for the CDR3 is TGTGCTAGTGGTTTTACCGCCGGGACAGCGACCTACGAGCAGTACTTC.